This TCR beta chain was captured in a study of T cell responses to AZD1222 COVID-19 vaccine. Overall study results and limits: With two AZD1222 doses given, Spike-specific TCR breadth and depth both rose. In all cases, repertoires were sampled only after the peak T cell response.

V gave up 3 bases and J gave up 5 bases; unmatched junction bases: 3. Germline V CDR1 and CDR2: ENHRY, SYGVKD. The CDR3 loop spans 15 amino acids. Profiled with immunoSEQ multiplex PCR; TCRdb holds only in-frame clones, not every one. The repertoire includes more than 95,000 clones, 89% of them detected once, and 40% to 55% sits in the top ten. This clone appeared a single time. The target antigen is unknown. This TCR derives from an adult who received the AZD1222 COVID-19 vaccine. The rearrangement joins TRBV10-3 to TRBJ1-6, with TRBD1 matching 8 bases. Sequences were derived from peripheral blood, sampled 28 days after the second AZD1222 dose. The DNA for the CDR3 is TGTGCCATCAGTGACAGGGGGCTTGATAATTCACCCCTCCACTTT. It is translated as CAISDRGLDNSPLHF.